This TCR beta chain is from a study of identical twins. Study results and limitations: While abundant cord blood beta clonotypes carried fewer insertions, memory repertoires showed no such pattern.

TCRdb re-called the 5' RACE reads with MiXCR, one entry per CDR3 protein. The table includes approximately 230,000 distinct CDR3 sequences, over 11% detected once. With 1 base removed from V and 4 bases from J, the gap between germline ends came to 10 bases. CDR3 length equals 14 residues. Germline V gene data show CDR1 as LGHDT and CDR2 as YNNKEL (reference sequence). As regards this clonotype: Its target is not known.

The clonotype comes from a woman between 18 and 30 years old in good health. The sample consisted of memory (CD45RO+) T cells sorted from blood. V usage is TRBV3-1 and J usage is TRBJ1-2; D perhaps matches TRBD1 (6 bases). In DNA, the CDR3 is TGTGCCAGCAGCCAAGGCGGGACACTCTATGGCTACACCTTC. Protein sequence: CASSQGGTLYGYTF.